One and the same sample provided the 19 T cell receptor beta chains below, sequenced in a study of CD8+ T cells in alopecia areata. Reverse transcribed after extraction, RNA yielded cDNA as the sequencing template. The method was immunoSEQ multiplex PCR; TCRdb's version includes in-frame clones alone and lacks a portion of them. The table has 200,000 to 250,000 clones, 64% seen once; the top ten hold 4.2%. Treatment in this sample: oral pan-JAK inhibitor, 5-10 mg twice daily. The input for sequencing was CD4+ T cells sorted from blood, taken at week 4, from a patient treated with tofacitinib. Receptors originate from a human donor with alopecia areata.

This clone appeared a few times. The V call is TRBV30, the J call TRBJ1-4, with unresolved D. The CDR3 sequence is 15 residues long. V was shortened by 1 base and J by 0 bases, with 9 bases between the two germline ends. In germline, CDR1 is GTSNPN, CDR2 SVGIG (reference sequence). In nucleotides, the CDR3 is TGTGCCTGGAGTGGTATTATCGCAACTAATGAAAAACTGTTTTTT. This encodes CAWSGIIATNEKLFF.

The gene calls are TRBV29-1 and TRBJ2-5; D not resolved. Germline CDR1 and CDR2: SQVTM and ANQGSEA. The CDR3 has 11 residues. The germline V and J ends were trimmed by 0 bases and 8 bases, with 7 bases remaining between them. The DNA for the CDR3 is TGCAGCGTTGAAGATCGAGTAACCCAGTACTTC. It specifies CSVEDRVTQYF.

The V gene is TRBV7-9, the J gene TRBJ2-5; D is uncertain. The ends were cut back, 5 bases at V and 5 bases at J, with 6 bases in the middle. This CDR3 is built from 11 residues. Germline CDR1 is SEHNR and CDR2 is FQNEAQ (reference sequence). The CDR3 sequence is CASSPLETQYF. The CDR3 DNA reads as TGTGCCAGCAGCCCCTTGGAGACCCAGTACTTC.

The rearrangement links TRBV29-1 to TRBJ2-7; TRBD2 might be the D (5 bases). This CDR3 comprises 12 residues. Germline V gene data show CDR1 as SQVTM and CDR2 as ANQGSEA. Trimming cost V 0 bases and J 7 bases, with 10 bases left between them. CDR3 protein: CSVEDQLGEQYF. Written as DNA, the CDR3 is TGCAGCGTTGAAGACCAACTAGGGGAGCAGTACTTC.

The V call is TRBV30, the J call TRBJ2-3; D is undetermined. The V end lost 2 bases, the J end lost 0 bases, and 15 bases lay between the germline ends. CDR1 is GTSNPN and CDR2 is SVGIG in the germline V gene (reference sequence). The CDR3 is 16 residues long. CDR3 nucleotides: TGTGCCTGGAGTATCTCGATGACCTTGAGCACAGATACGCAGTATTTT. It specifies CAWSISMTLSTDTQYF.

The CDR3 DNA is TGCGCCAGCAGCTTGGCGGCGTCGGGGGTGAATACAGATACGCAGTATTTT. This sequence encodes CASSLAASGVNTDTQYF. The chain couples TRBV5-1 to TRBJ2-3, with D possibly matching TRBD2 (6 bases). The CDR3 sequence is 17 residues long. V lost 0 bases and J 3 bases, leaving 17 bases between the germline ends. Germline V gene data show CDR1 as SGHRS and CDR2 as YFSETQ.

This clone has a handful of counts. V gene TRBV2 combines with J gene TRBJ2-7; D might be TRBD2 (5 bases). The CDR3 sequence is 13 residues long. The V gene's germline CDR1 is SNHLY and CDR2 FYNNEI. With 4 bases removed from V and 6 bases from J, the gap between germline ends came to 13 bases. The CDR3 nucleotides read TGTGCCAGCAGTGGGTCTAGCCGGGGCGAGCAGTACTTC. Its protein product is CASSGSSRGEQYF. Complete variable domain (other parts from reference TRBV2 and TRBJ2-7): EPEVTQTPSHQVTQMGQEVILRCVPISNHLYFYWYRQILGQKVEFLVSFYNNEISEKSEIFDDQFSVERPDGSNFTLKIRSTKLEDSAMYFCASSGSSRGEQYFGPGTRLTVT.

The chain links TRBV30 to TRBJ2-3; 9 bases agree with TRBD2. The CDR3 spans 14 residues. Germline values: CDR1 GTSNPN, CDR2 SVGIG (reference sequence). Unmatched junction bases numbered 4, after V lost 6 bases and J lost 0 bases. The CDR3 loop is CACSGGLSTDTQYF. The DNA of the CDR3 is TGTGCCTGTAGCGGGGGCCTCAGCACAGATACGCAGTATTTT.

V is TRBV30 and J is TRBJ1-2; 7 bases agree with TRBD1. The CDR3 length is 14 residues. V gave up 5 bases and J gave up 2 bases; unmatched junction bases: 8. Germline V gene lookup returns CDR1 GTSNPN and CDR2 SVGIG (reference sequence). The CDR3 reads CAWARDSLNYGYTF. In nucleotides, the CDR3 is TGTGCCTGGGCGAGGGACAGCCTAAACTATGGCTACACCTTC.

V gene TRBV9 combines with J gene TRBJ1-6; unclear D gene. Between the trimmed V and J ends, which lost 7 bases and 5 bases, there was a span of 13 bases. CDR1 and CDR2 from the germline V gene are SGDLS and YYNGEE. The CDR3 runs 14 residues. CDR3 sequence reads: CASSPDLNNSPLHF. The CDR3 DNA reads as TGTGCCAGCTCCCCGGACCTAAATAATTCACCCCTCCACTTT. Full variable domain (missing parts from reference TRBV9 and TRBJ1-6): DSGVTQTPKHLITATGQRVTLRCSPRSGDLSVYWYQQSLDQGLQFLIQYYNGEERAKGNILERFSAQQFPDLHSELNLSSLELGDSALYFCASSPDLNNSPLHFGNGTRLTVT.

The V and J genes are TRBV29-1 and TRBJ1-5; no reliable D call. Germline V lookup: CDR1 SQVTM, CDR2 ANQGSEA. V gave up 4 bases and J gave up 8 bases, with 15 bases separating them. The CDR3 loop spans 13 amino acids. The CDR3: CSVGIQPGEPQHF. CDR3 bases: TGCAGCGTTGGAATACAGCCGGGAGAGCCCCAGCATTTT.

The V gene is TRBV29-1, the J gene TRBJ2-5; the D gene is possibly TRBD2 (7 bases). Trimming took off 6 bases at V and 3 bases at J, with 20 bases between the two ends. This CDR3 spans 15 amino acids. Germline loops: CDR1 SQVTM, CDR2 ANQGSEA. This chain's CDR3 is CSVAFLGGAEETQYF. The CDR3 nucleotides are TGCAGCGTCGCTTTTTTGGGGGGGGCCGAAGAGACCCAGTACTTC.

This rearrangement joins TRBV7-2 to TRBJ2-5, with 8 bases identical to TRBD2. The germline gives CDR1 SGHTA, CDR2 FQGNSA. Unmatched junction bases numbered 4, after V lost 5 bases and J lost 5 bases. The CDR3 is 13 amino acids. CDR3 coding DNA: TGTGCCAGCAGCCGGGGGGGGCCGGAGACCCAGTACTTC. Protein sequence: CASSRGGPETQYF.

The chain combines TRBV6-1 with TRBJ2-5; the D call may be TRBD1 or TRBD2 (6 bases each). Trimming left V 7 bases short and J 2 bases short, with 11 bases between. Germline V gene sequence: CDR1 MNHNS, CDR2 SASEGT. This CDR3 spans 13 amino acids. DNA for the CDR3: TGTGCCAGCATGGGGGGCATGCAAGAGACCCAGTACTTC. This translates into CASMGGMQETQYF.

V gene TRBV15 combines with J gene TRBJ2-5, with D hard to call. The germline V and J ends were trimmed by 0 bases and 2 bases, with 10 bases remaining between them. The germline gives CDR1 LNHNV, CDR2 YYDKDF (reference sequence). The CDR3 runs 15 residues. As DNA, the CDR3 is TGTGCCACCAGCAGAGATGCGGCTAGACAAGAGACCCAGTACTTC. The encoded protein is CATSRDAARQETQYF.

V gene TRBV4-2 combines with J gene TRBJ1-4, with no clear D. V gave up 0 bases and J gave up 8 bases, with 7 bases separating them. Germline V lookup: CDR1 LGHNA, CDR2 YNFKEQ. The CDR3 covers 13 residues. CDR3: CASSQDNGEKLFF. The CDR3 DNA reads as TGTGCCAGCAGCCAAGATAATGGCGAAAAACTGTTTTTT.

Only one count was recorded for this clone. The J gene is TRBJ1-4, the V gene TRBV18; D is unclear. Trimming shortened V by 4 bases and J by 1 base, and 13 bases separated the two germline ends. CDR3 size: 16 residues. Germline V gene sequence: CDR1 KGHSH, CDR2 LQKENI. The CDR3 coding sequence is TGTGCCAGCTCACTTTCCCCCAGAGGAACTAATGAAAAACTGTTTTTT. Translation: CASSLSPRGTNEKLFF.

This clone was recorded only once. The V and J genes are TRBV6-5 and TRBJ1-1; a weak D match, TRBD1 (5 bases). Trimming left V 6 bases short and J 1 base short, with 12 bases between. This CDR3 spans 14 amino acids. Germline loops: CDR1 MNHEY, CDR2 SVGAGI. The CDR3 region has the DNA TGTGCCAGCAGACCCGGACAACCGAACACTGAAGCTTTCTTT. It specifies CASRPGQPNTEAFF.

This chain connects TRBV29-1 to TRBJ1-4; maybe TRBD1 (5 bases). The CDR3 has 12 residues. Germline CDR1 SQVTM, CDR2 ANQGSEA. V lost 5 bases to trimming and J lost 5 bases, with 9 bases between them. The CDR3: CSVSGRNEKLFF. The DNA for the CDR3 is TGCAGCGTTTCGGGACGGAATGAAAAACTGTTTTTT.